These 20 T cell receptor beta chains originate from one sample sequenced in a study of beta chain features in type 1 diabetes (dated by TCRdb to between 2018 and 2020). Study-wide conclusions, independent of this receptor: Type 1 diabetes patients showed a moderate but significant shortening of TCRB CDR3 length in all four CD4+ subsets.

The library relied on the immunoSEQ multiplex PCR assay. The entire amount of isolated RNA was reverse transcribed using the High Capacity cDNA Reverse Transcription Kit, so the sequenced TCRB transcripts were expressed ones. In its TCRdb copy, this immuneACCESS table keeps in-frame sequences only and misses some clones. Where compared with another copy, unresolved V genes explain less than half of these, and the others have no known cause. This sample gives 200,000 to 300,000 clones in total; about a fifth of them show up just once. The ten most abundant clones make up 0.028% of the sample. The antigens of these receptors remain unknown. Specimen: naive CD4+ T cells from blood. This specimen's cell subset or site label, per the study, means: true naive CD4+ T cells. The receptor source for this set is a middle-aged woman with type 1 diabetes.

In this sample, this clone turned up a few times. The CDR3 coding sequence is TGTGCCAGCAGCTTATTAGGGGGAAACAATGAGCAGTTCTTC. Translating gives CASSLLGGNNEQFF. This chain uses TRBV7-3 with TRBJ2-1; D possibly corresponds to TRBD1 (6 bases). The V end lost 2 bases, the J end lost 5 bases, and 10 bases lay between the germline ends. The CDR3 consists of 14 residues. CDR1 is SGHTA and CDR2 is FQGTGA in the germline V gene.

This clone appeared a few times. CDR3 DNA sequence: TGCGCCAGCAGCCCCCTACCGCGGGGGAGTGGGAACGGGGAGCTGTTTTTT. It yields the protein CASSPLPRGSGNGELFF. This chain uses TRBV4-3 with TRBJ2-2; 7 nucleotides match TRBD2. The CDR3 sequence is 17 residues long. Germline V gene sequence: CDR1 LGHNA, CDR2 YSLEER. The V gene end was trimmed by 4 bases and the J gene end by 7 bases; junction bases not matched to a gene: 15.

J is TRBJ1-5 and V is TRBV5-1, with D unclear. Trimming removed 4 bases at V and 4 bases at J, with 15 bases between. Germline CDR1 and CDR2: SGHRS and YFSETQ. The CDR3 covers 15 residues. The CDR3 nucleotides are TGCGCCAGCAGCCTTACCGTCGGGGATAATCAGCCCCAGCATTTT. It encodes CASSLTVGDNQPQHF.

The chain joins TRBV11-2 to TRBJ2-5; 7 bases are shared with TRBD2. This CDR3 is built from 14 residues. Germline CDR1 is SGHAT and CDR2 is FQNNGV. V lost 7 bases to trimming and J lost 4 bases; unmatched junction nucleotides: 9. This CDR3 reads CASTQTGGRETQYF. Here the CDR3 DNA reads TGTGCCAGCACCCAAACGGGGGGAAGAGAGACCCAGTACTTC.

The chain uses TRBV5-1 and TRBJ2-7, with 7 bases lining up with TRBD1. After removal of 4 bases from V and 0 bases from J, the junction contained 1 base not matched to a gene. This CDR3 is 13 amino acids long. Germline V CDR1 and CDR2: SGHRS, YFSETQ. CDR3 bases: TGCGCCAGCAGCGACAGGGCCTCCTACGAGCAGTACTTC. Its protein product is CASSDRASYEQYF. Looking up the rest from reference TRBV5-1 and TRBJ2-7 gives the full variable domain: KAGVTQTPRYLIKTRGQQVTLSCSPISGHRSVSWYQQTPGQGLQFLFEYFSETQRNKGNFPGRFSGRQFSNSRSEMNVSTLELGDSALYLCASSDRASYEQYFGPGTRLTVT.

The chain recombines TRBV6-5 with TRBJ1-2; the D gene is possibly TRBD1 (5 bases). In germline, CDR1 is MNHEY, CDR2 SVGAGI. Trimming shortened V by 0 bases and J by 8 bases, and 16 bases separated the two germline ends. The CDR3 is made up of 15 amino acids. The CDR3, as DNA: TGTGCCAGCAGTTACTCCTATTTACAGGAGACGGGCTACACCTTC. This translates into CASSYSYLQETGYTF.

The rearrangement joins TRBV23-1 to TRBJ1-5, with a tentative D call TRBD1 (5 bases). TRBV23-1 is treated as an ORF (open reading frame) with a function not yet certain. V shed 11 bases and J shed 6 bases, with 17 bases lying between them. CDR3 length equals 13 residues. The CDR3 coding sequence is TGCGCCCCAGAAGGGGTAATCGGTCAGCCCCAGCATTTT. Translating gives CAPEGVIGQPQHF.

This clone turned up a few times. The chain uses TRBV5-4 and TRBJ2-2; D gene unclear. In germline, CDR1 is SGHNT, CDR2 YYREEE (reference sequence). The CDR3 has 15 residues. Trimming cost V 0 bases and J 1 base, with 7 bases left between them. CDR3 amino acids: CASSLDYLNTGELFF. The CDR3 DNA reads as TGTGCCAGCAGCTTGGACTACTTGAACACCGGGGAGCTGTTTTTT.

This clone was observed a handful of times. V and J are TRBV21-1 and TRBJ1-5; the table names TRBD1, a call not compared with the DNA. TRBV21-1 is termed a pseudogene. The CDR3 runs 17 residues. Here the CDR3 DNA reads TGTGCCAGCAGCCTACGGGGGAGACAGGGGGCAGATCAGCCCCAGCATTTT. The encoded protein is CASSLRGRQGADQPQHF.

The chain joins TRBV7-9 to TRBJ1-1; 8 bases are a match to TRBD1. CDR1 and CDR2 (germline): SEHNR, FQNEAQ (reference sequence). The CDR3 length is 14 residues. V dropped 11 bases and J dropped 1; count of bases not matched to a gene: 9. In nucleotides, the CDR3 is TGTGCCGGAGATGTACAGGGGGGGAACACTGAAGCTTTCTTT. It encodes CAGDVQGGNTEAFF.

This clone was detected a few times. V is TRBV5-6 and J is TRBJ2-5; D might be TRBD2 (6 bases). The CDR3 is made up of 15 amino acids. In germline, CDR1 is SGHDT, CDR2 YYEEEE. V dropped 1 base and J dropped 7 bases, with 17 bases sitting between them. In DNA, the CDR3 is TGTGCCAGCAGCTTGAATTTTCGGGGACTGTGGACCCAGTACTTC. The encoded protein is CASSLNFRGLWTQYF.

This clone appeared a few times. V gene TRBV20-1 combines with J gene TRBJ1-2; D call uncertain. Trimming stripped 3 bases from V and 8 bases from J, with 10 bases between. CDR1 DFQATT and CDR2 SNEGSKA come from the germline V gene (reference sequence). This CDR3 contains 11 residues. The CDR3 bases are TGCAGTGCTAGCCAGGAGGTGGGCTACACCTTC. This gives the protein CSASQEVGYTF.

This chain joins TRBV30 and TRBJ2-6; 8 nucleotides agree with TRBD1. The CDR3 has 17 residues. Germline V CDR1 and CDR2: GTSNPN, SVGIG (reference sequence). Unmatched junction bases numbered 7, after V lost 2 bases and J lost 1 base. The CDR3 nucleotides read TGTGCCTGGAGTTCCCCAGGGGGCATTTCTGGGGCCAACGTCCTGACTTTC. Protein product: CAWSSPGGISGANVLTF. Based on the CDR3 plus reference TRBV30 and TRBJ2-6, the full variable domain is SQTIHQWPATLVQPVGSPLSLECTVEGTSNPNLYWYRQAAGRGLQLLFYSVGIGQISSEVPQNLSASRPQDRQFILSSKKLLLSDSGFYLCAWSSPGGISGANVLTFGAGSRLTVL.

The table lists this clone with a few counts. The chain employs TRBV9 and TRBJ2-2; D gene unclear. Deletions cut 0 bases from V and 5 bases from J, with 14 bases between. Germline CDR1 is SGDLS and CDR2 is YYNGEE. CDR3 length: 16 amino acids. Written as DNA, the CDR3 is TGTGCCAGCAGCGTAGCCGACTCACCGCCGACCGGGGAGCTGTTTTTT. It is translated as CASSVADSPPTGELFF.

This chain joins TRBV9 and TRBJ2-2; the D gene is possibly TRBD1 (5 bases). The V and J ends lost 4 bases and 3 bases respectively, with 7 bases between them. Germline CDR1 reads SGDLS; CDR2 reads YYNGEE. The CDR3 extends over 13 amino acids. CDR3 sequence: CASSLQDTGELFF. CDR3 nucleotides: TGTGCCAGCAGCCTACAGGACACCGGGGAGCTGTTTTTT. Full variable domain (remainder filled in from reference TRBV9 and TRBJ2-2): DSGVTQTPKHLITATGQRVTLRCSPRSGDLSVYWYQQSLDQGLQFLIQYYNGEERAKGNILERFSAQQFPDLHSELNLSSLELGDSALYFCASSLQDTGELFFGEGSRLTVL.

The V and J genes are TRBV6-5 and TRBJ2-1, with 7 bases that match TRBD1. Germline V CDR1 and CDR2: MNHEY, SVGAGI. Germline trimming cut 7 bases from V and 8 bases from J; bases unmatched to any gene: 11. The CDR3 is 14 residues long. For the CDR3, the DNA is TGTGCCAGCACCGCCGGGGACAGTCGAGATGAGCAGTTCTTC. Translation: CASTAGDSRDEQFF.

The chain joins TRBV25-1 to TRBJ2-7; 9 bases line up with TRBD1. Germline V gives CDR1 MGHDK, CDR2 SYGVNS. The V segment lost 5 bases and the J segment 4 bases; nucleotides outside the gene matches: 12. The CDR3 has 16 amino acids. CDR3 sequence: CASSSYPGQGSYEQYF. The CDR3 DNA sequence: TGTGCCAGCAGTTCATATCCGGGACAGGGTTCGTACGAGCAGTACTTC.

V usage is TRBV30 and J usage is TRBJ2-7, with TRBD1 matching 11 bases. This CDR3 is built from 12 residues. Germline values: CDR1 GTSNPN, CDR2 SVGIG (reference sequence). V gave up 8 bases and J gave up 6 bases; unmatched junction bases: 6. CDR3 bases: TGTGCCCACGGACAGGGGGCGGGCGAGCAGTACTTC. It encodes CAHGQGAGEQYF.

This chain links TRBV9 with TRBJ1-6; D is unclear. V was trimmed by 0 bases and J by 6 bases, leaving 10 bases between them. CDR3 size: 15 residues. Germline V gives CDR1 SGDLS, CDR2 YYNGEE. The chain's CDR3 is CASSVGGDLNSPLHF. DNA for the CDR3: TGTGCCAGCAGCGTAGGGGGAGACCTTAATTCACCCCTCCACTTT.

The V call is TRBV29-1, the J call TRBJ1-2, with TRBD1 matching 7 bases. From germline, CDR1 is SQVTM and CDR2 ANQGSEA. CDR3 length: 11 amino acids. Losses at the gene ends were 6 bases for V and 8 bases for J; bases not matched to a gene: 6. The DNA of the CDR3 is TGCAGCGTCCAGAGGGGGCGGGGCTACACCTTC. It codes for CSVQRGRGYTF.